The 29 T cell receptor beta chains given below trace back to one sample, sequenced in a study of T cell repertoires in cytomegalovirus infection. TCRdb reanalysed the reads using MiXCR and keeps one entry per CDR3 protein. The data hold around 490,000 distinct CDR3 sequences, with less than 30% observed a single time. Sequencing was done on a sample of PBMCs. The receptors originated from a human donor in good health (CMV status not recorded). Some clones in this sample may be carry-over from other donors' samples.

The table lists this clonotype with many counts. The V call is TRBV28, the J call TRBJ2-1; 8 bases are a match to TRBD1. Germline assignment: CDR1 MDHEN and CDR2 SYDVKM. The CDR3 is 14 residues long. Trimming cost V 3 bases and J 9 bases; bases outside gene matches: 7. The CDR3 spells CASSFVGDRGEQFF. The DNA for the CDR3 is TGTGCCAGCAGTTTCGTGGGAGACAGGGGTGAGCAGTTCTTC.

This clonotype was detected ten times or more. The chain links TRBV12-3 or TRBV12-4 to TRBJ2-3; perhaps D is TRBD1 or TRBD2 (5 bases each). The germline V and J ends were trimmed by 6 bases and 2 bases, with 12 bases remaining between them. The CDR3 spans 14 residues. CDR3 region: CASSPGRNTDTQYF. CDR3 DNA: TGTGCCAGCAGCCCGGGACGCAACACAGATACGCAGTATTTT.

This clonotype came up a few times. The CDR3 nucleotides read TGTGCCAGCAGTGCTCGGTCGGCTGGTACGCAGTATTTT. It translates to CASSARSAGTQYF. The gene calls are TRBV6-1 and TRBJ2-3; D gene uncertain. Germline V gives CDR1 MNHNS, CDR2 SASEGT. This CDR3 has 13 amino acids. Trimming took 4 bases from V and 8 from J, leaving 13 bases between them.

The CDR3 spells CASSDRGQTEAFF. The CDR3 DNA reads as TGTGCCAGCAGCGACAGGGGTCAAACTGAAGCTTTCTTT. This sequence joins TRBV7-9 and TRBJ1-1; 8 nucleotides line up with TRBD1. The CDR3 has 13 amino acids. Germline-derived CDR1 and CDR2 are SEHNR and FQNEAQ (reference sequence). The V and J ends lost 5 bases and 5 bases, in that order; junction bases with no gene match: 4. Full variable domain (remainder filled in from reference TRBV7-9 and TRBJ1-1): DTGVSQNPRHKITKRGQNVTFRCDPISEHNRLYWYRQTLGQGPEFLTYFQNEAQLEKSRLLSDRFSAERPKGSFSTLEIQRTEQGDSAMYLCASSDRGQTEAFFGQGTRLTVV.

The chain carries TRBV6-8 and TRBJ1-5; the D is unclear. Trimming took 4 bases from V and 7 from J, leaving 11 bases between them. The CDR3 is 13 amino acids. The germline V gene encodes CDR1 MNHGY and CDR2 SAAAGT. CDR3 coding DNA: TGTGCCAGCAGTTCCCAGGCGGGACAGCCCCAGCATTTT. Protein product: CASSSQAGQPQHF.

DNA for the CDR3: TGCGCCAGCAGCCAAGATATGGCTAGCGGGAGTCCCGGGGAGCTGTTTTTT. Protein: CASSQDMASGSPGELFF. This chain links TRBV4-1 with TRBJ2-2, with 10 nucleotides matching TRBD2. With V trimmed by 0 bases and J by 6 bases, 7 bases remained unmatched. Germline CDR1 MGHRA, CDR2 YSYEKL. This CDR3 is 17 amino acids long.

In its sample, this clonotype was seen many times. This chain links TRBV7-2 with TRBJ2-7; D is possibly TRBD1 (6 bases). Germline CDR1 and CDR2: SGHTA and FQGNSA. The CDR3 covers 13 residues. The V end was cut by 5 bases, the J end by 6 bases, with 14 bases between. CDR3 bases: TGTGCCAGCAGCCGTGGGCTACAGGGCGAGCAGTACGTC. Translating it yields CASSRGLQGEQYV.

The chain links TRBV7-1 to TRBJ2-6, with 9 bases lining up with TRBD1. TRBV7-1 is assigned to the ORF class and has an uncertain function. This CDR3 contains 20 residues. V shed 5 bases, J shed 0 bases, and the junction held 14 bases outside the gene matches. The CDR3 loop reads CASSPGFGQGRNSGANVLTF. DNA for the CDR3: TGTGCCAGCAGCCCAGGCTTTGGACAGGGGCGAAACTCTGGGGCCAACGTCCTGACTTTC.

The chain has TRBV5-1 and TRBJ1-4, with unresolved D. The CDR3 runs to 14 residues. Per germline, CDR1 SGHRS and CDR2 YFSETQ. The V end was cut by 3 bases, the J end by 0 bases, with 6 bases between. The DNA of the CDR3 is TGCGCCAGCAGCTACGGAGCAACTAATGAAAAACTGTTTTTT. The encoded protein is CASSYGATNEKLFF.

This clonotype showed up many times. The V and J genes are TRBV6-2 or TRBV6-3 and TRBJ2-5; D gene uncertain. The CDR3 totals 15 residues. V was pared by 10 bases and J by 1 base, with 19 bases between. CDR1 MNHEY and CDR2 SVGEGT come from the germline V gene. The CDR3 region is CATYNFGQIQETQYF. DNA for the CDR3: TGTGCCACCTACAACTTTGGGCAGATCCAAGAGACCCAGTACTTC.

This clonotype was found a few times. CDR3 DNA: TGTGCCAGCAGCCAAGAAAGGGGAAGCAATCAGCCCCAGCATTTT. It yields the protein CASSQERGSNQPQHF. The V and J genes are TRBV4-2 and TRBJ1-5; tentative D call: TRBD1 (5 bases). V was pared by 0 bases and J by 1 base, with 7 bases between. Germline CDR1 is LGHNA and CDR2 is YNFKEQ. The CDR3 has 15 amino acids.

The table lists this clonotype with a few counts. V is TRBV11-3 and J is TRBJ1-2, with a possible D match to TRBD1 (5 bases). The V end was cut by 0 bases, the J end by 1 base, with 12 bases between. The CDR3 has 16 residues. Per the germline V gene, CDR1 is SGHNT and CDR2 is YENEEA. The CDR3 region is CASSLDSSGLNYGYTF. CDR3 in DNA: TGTGCCAGCAGCTTAGATTCTTCGGGGCTTAACTATGGCTACACCTTC.

A few counts support this clonotype. The chain couples TRBV6-5 to TRBJ2-2; 12 bases are a match to TRBD2. Germline-derived CDR1 and CDR2 are MNHEY and SVGAGI. This CDR3 spans 18 amino acids. V lost 0 bases to trimming and J lost 3 bases; unmatched junction nucleotides: 5. Written as DNA, the CDR3 is TGTGCCAGCAGTTACTCAAGGACTAGCGGGATGTACACCGGGGAGCTGTTTTTT. Translating it yields CASSYSRTSGMYTGELFF.

This clonotype was detected only a few times. This chain links TRBV7-9 with TRBJ2-2; a weak D match, TRBD2 (5 bases). The CDR3 has 16 amino acids. Trimming pared 1 base from V and 6 bases from J, leaving 15 bases between. CDR1 is SEHNR and CDR2 is FQNEAQ in the germline V gene (reference sequence). CDR3 in amino acids: CASSLGPGPRAGELFF. CDR3 in DNA: TGTGCCAGCAGCTTAGGTCCAGGTCCGAGGGCCGGGGAGCTGTTTTTT.

This chain uses TRBV20-1 with TRBJ2-5; D gene ambiguous. This CDR3 comprises 14 residues. Trimming pared 0 bases from V and 0 bases from J, leaving 8 bases between. Per the germline V gene, CDR1 is DFQATT and CDR2 is SNEGSKA (reference sequence). The CDR3 region has the DNA TGCAGTGCTAGAGATTGGGCGGACCAAGAGACCCAGTACTTC. Its translation: CSARDWADQETQYF.

This clonotype was seen many times. The V gene is TRBV7-2, the J gene TRBJ2-1, with 8 bases identical to TRBD2. The germline V gene encodes CDR1 SGHTA and CDR2 FQGNSA. The CDR3 runs 14 residues. V shed 3 bases and J 7 bases; nucleotides not matched to a gene: 5. The CDR3 sequence is CASSLDSGSNEQFF. The CDR3 coding sequence is TGTGCCAGCAGCTTGGACAGCGGGAGTAATGAGCAGTTCTTC.

The chain couples TRBV30 to TRBJ2-6; D remains ambiguous. Trimming left V 4 bases short and J 1 base short, with 11 bases between. CDR1 GTSNPN and CDR2 SVGIG come from the germline V gene (reference sequence). This CDR3 has 15 residues. The CDR3 DNA sequence: TGTGCCTGGATGACGGCCCATTCTGGGGCCAACGTCCTGACTTTC. The encoded protein is CAWMTAHSGANVLTF.

This clonotype was counted at least ten times. The chain is built from TRBV4-3 and TRBJ2-7; no clear D gene. Germline values: CDR1 LGHNA, CDR2 YSLEER. V was trimmed by 0 bases and J by 7 bases, leaving 13 bases between them. This CDR3 is 14 amino acids long. The CDR3 loop is CASSQDRSSGEQYF. The DNA of the CDR3 is TGCGCCAGCAGCCAAGATCGGTCTTCGGGTGAGCAGTACTTC.

The chain has TRBV12-3 or TRBV12-4 and TRBJ2-7; TRBD2 matches at 10 bases. The trim removed 1 base at V and 5 bases at J, leaving 8 bases unmatched. CDR3 size: 16 residues. The CDR3 here is CASSLDVSGRYHEQYV. DNA for the CDR3: TGTGCCAGCAGTTTAGACGTTAGCGGGAGGTACCACGAGCAGTACGTC.

This chain uses TRBV30 with TRBJ2-1, with TRBD2 as a possible D gene (6 bases). Trimming took off 0 bases at V and 16 bases at J, with 13 bases between the two ends. Germline CDR1 GTSNPN, CDR2 SVGIG (reference sequence). The CDR3 is made up of 11 amino acids. Here the CDR3 reads CAWSVAGRSFF. CDR3 bases: TGTGCCTGGAGTGTGGCGGGACGCAGCTTCTTC.

This clonotype was found many times. J is TRBJ1-2 and V is TRBV7-2; weak D call: TRBD1 (5 bases). V was shortened by 1 base and J by 1 base, with 10 bases between the two germline ends. CDR3 length equals 15 residues. Germline V CDR1 and CDR2: SGHTA, FQGNSA. Written as DNA, the CDR3 is TGTGCCAGCAGCTTAGTTGGGGGGGGTAACTATGGCTACACCTTC. The encoded protein is CASSLVGGGNYGYTF. Filled out from reference TRBV7-2 and TRBJ1-2, the complete variable domain reads GAGVSQSPSNKVTEKGKDVELRCDPISGHTALYWYRQSLGQGLEFLIYFQGNSAPDKSGLPSDRFSAERTGGSVSTLTIQRTQQEDSAVYLCASSLVGGGNYGYTFGSGTRLTVV.

This clonotype was seen just once. The rearrangement joins TRBV30 to TRBJ2-3; D perhaps matches TRBD2 (6 bases). CDR1 GTSNPN and CDR2 SVGIG come from the germline V gene (reference sequence). Trimming pared 3 bases from V and 6 bases from J, leaving 22 bases between. The CDR3 spans 16 residues. CDR3 region: CAWRPPGTASADTQYF. The CDR3 region has the DNA TGTGCCTGGAGGCCCCCTGGGACCGCTAGCGCGGATACGCAGTATTTT.

The sample holds many counts of this clonotype. This chain joins TRBV7-2 and TRBJ2-7, with D maybe TRBD2 (5 bases). The germline gives CDR1 SGHTA, CDR2 FQGNSA. This CDR3 region has 14 residues. Trimming removed 4 bases from V and 6 bases from J, with 16 bases in between. CDR3 amino acids: CASSSSDPRGEQYF. CDR3 coding DNA: TGTGCCAGCAGCTCATCAGACCCCCGGGGCGAGCAGTACTTC.

In its sample, this clonotype was seen a few times. This chain links TRBV6-2 or TRBV6-3 with TRBJ2-7; D is ambiguous. The V end was cut by 0 bases, the J end by 3 bases, with 18 bases between. The CDR3 extends over 17 amino acids. The germline V gene has CDR1 MNHEY and CDR2 SVGEGT. The CDR3: CASSYSTENTRIYEQYV. Here the CDR3 DNA reads TGTGCCAGCAGTTACTCGACGGAAAACACAAGGATCTACGAGCAGTACGTC.

The chain carries TRBV25-1 and TRBJ2-5; unclear D gene. The CDR3 length is 13 residues. The germline gives CDR1 MGHDK, CDR2 SYGVNS. The ends were cut back, 3 bases at V and 0 bases at J, with 5 bases in the middle. CDR3 nucleotides: TGTGCCAGCAGTGAGGGGTACCAAGAGACCCAGTACTTC. Translation gives CASSEGYQETQYF.

This clonotype occurred a few times. The chain links TRBV10-1 to TRBJ2-1; 7 bases match TRBD2. Germline trimming cut 1 base from V and 8 bases from J; bases unmatched to any gene: 2. Germline V CDR1 and CDR2: WNHNN, SYGVQD (reference sequence). CDR3 size: 13 residues. The CDR3 loop is CASSELGGDEQFF. The DNA for the CDR3 is TGCGCCAGCAGTGAGTTGGGGGGGGATGAGCAGTTCTTC.

The count of this clonotype is one. The genes are TRBV29-1 and TRBJ1-5; a weak D match, TRBD1 (6 bases). Germline CDR1 is SQVTM and CDR2 is ANQGSEA. V was pared by 5 bases and J by 2 bases, with 13 bases between. The CDR3 length is 14 residues. DNA for the CDR3: TGCAGCGTTTTAATTTCAGGGGGCAATCAGCCCCAGCATTTT. Translation gives CSVLISGGNQPQHF.

This rearrangement joins TRBV6-5 to TRBJ2-7; D gene uncertain. Trimming took off 6 bases at V and 0 bases at J, with 9 bases between the two ends. Germline values: CDR1 MNHEY, CDR2 SVGAGI. The CDR3 consists of 13 residues. Here the CDR3 reads CASSGVSSYEQYF. In nucleotides, the CDR3 is TGTGCCAGCAGCGGAGTCAGCTCCTACGAGCAGTACTTC.

On this clonotype itself: A read error may explain this, as a much larger clone is one base away. The V and J genes are TRBV11-2 and TRBJ1-1; no definite D call. CDR3 length: 12 residues. Trimming pared 5 bases from V and 1 base from J, leaving 5 bases between. Germline V gene lookup returns CDR1 SGHAT and CDR2 FQNNGV. In nucleotides, the CDR3 is TGTGCCAGCAGCCCAGCGAACACTGAAGCTTTCTTT. Encoded protein: CASSPANTEAFF.